The present TCR beta chain was sequenced within a study of metastatic and nonmetastatic thyroid tumors. At the level of the study: Where malignant and benign thyroid patients were concerned, repertoires were compared across blood and tumor or nodule tissue.

In the original workflow: To classify distant metastasis in papillary thyroid cancer, a model was built from CDR3 differences across clinicopathological groups. With MiXCR, TCRdb called clones anew from the PCR reads. The V and J calls were not made by the authors but by TCRdb's processing. Of tens of thousands of clones in the sample, more than 20% were seen once. This clone showed up many times. What it binds is not known. This CDR3 is 15 amino acids long. CDR1 and CDR2 (germline): DFQATT, SNEGSKA (reference sequence). V was clipped by 0 bases and J by 4 bases, with 12 bases between them. Study results and limitations: Compared with benign nodules, malignant thyroid tumors were reported to have significantly higher TCR beta diversity in both blood and tumor.

The entire patient cohort was treatment-naive prior to thyroid surgery. The receptor was isolated from a male donor with papillary thyroid cancer or a benign thyroid nodule (not recorded which). Some clones in this sample may be carry-over from other donors' samples. The specimen was blood. The V gene is TRBV20-1, the J gene TRBJ2-2; D ambiguous. The CDR3, as DNA: TGCAGTGCTAGAGATACACGTGTGTCCACCGGGGAGCTGTTTTTT. It is translated as CSARDTRVSTGELFF.